A single sample gave rise to the 27 T cell receptor beta chains below, sequenced in a study of shared clonotypes between healthy human individuals. Measured with immunoSEQ multiplex PCR; TCRdb has only the in-frame clones, and not every one. The profile shows nearly 2 million clones, about 95% of them singletons. Cells designated naive CD8 were CD45RO-negative and were positively selected for CCR7, with terminally differentiated effector memory CD45RA+ cells excluded. The sample consisted of naive CD8+ T cells sorted from blood. The receptors derive from a man between 18 and 29 years old in good health.

Regarding this clone: The identical CDR3 is also encoded by other nucleotide sequences in the sample. The chain carries TRBV28 and TRBJ2-7, with 9 bases identical to TRBD1. The CDR3 is 13 amino acids. CDR1 and CDR2 from the germline V gene are MDHEN and SYDVKM. V lost 5 bases to trimming and J lost 4 bases; unmatched junction nucleotides: 3. CDR3 amino acids: CASSGTGYYEQYF. The CDR3 nucleotides read TGTGCCAGCAGTGGGACAGGGTATTACGAGCAGTACTTC.

The chain combines TRBV2 with TRBJ1-2; D might be TRBD1 (5 bases). The germline V and J ends were trimmed by 1 base and 7 bases, with 7 bases remaining between them. CDR3 length: 12 amino acids. The V gene's germline CDR1 is SNHLY and CDR2 FYNNEI. CDR3 loop: CASSEGGPGYTF. In nucleotides, the CDR3 is TGTGCCAGCAGTGAAGGGGGCCCTGGCTACACCTTC.

The chain joins TRBV27 to TRBJ2-1; possible D gene TRBD1, 5 bases. The CDR3 loop spans 14 amino acids. Trimming stripped 6 bases from V and 7 bases from J, with 16 bases between. Germline V gene data show CDR1 as MNHEY and CDR2 as SMNVEV (reference sequence). In DNA, the CDR3 is TGTGCCAGCAGAGACAGTGCCTGGGATAATGAGCAGTTCTTC. Its translation: CASRDSAWDNEQFF.

The chain couples TRBV4-3 to TRBJ2-3, with 9 bases that match TRBD2. CDR1 and CDR2 (germline): LGHNA, YSLEER. The V gene end was trimmed by 4 bases and the J gene end by 4 bases; junction bases not matched to a gene: 6. The CDR3 contains 15 residues. DNA for the CDR3: TGCGCCAGCAGCCCGGTAGCGGGAGTCTCAGATACGCAGTATTTT. Protein: CASSPVAGVSDTQYF.

CDR3: CASSQASEGAEYF. The CDR3 nucleotides read TGTGCCAGCAGCCAGGCCTCGGAGGGAGCGGAGTACTTC. The V and J genes are TRBV4-2 and TRBJ2-7, with a tentative D call TRBD2 (6 bases). This CDR3 is built from 13 residues. Trimming removed 3 bases from V and 11 bases from J, with 17 bases in between. CDR1 and CDR2 from the germline V gene are LGHNA and YNFKEQ.

V is TRBV28 and J is TRBJ1-1, with 7 nucleotides matching TRBD1. Germline trimming cut 6 bases from V and 0 bases from J; bases unmatched to any gene: 10. Germline assignment: CDR1 MDHEN and CDR2 SYDVKM. This CDR3 is built from 16 residues. For the CDR3, the DNA is TGTGCCAGCAGCATACCCGGGACAGACATGAACACTGAAGCTTTCTTT. Protein sequence: CASSIPGTDMNTEAFF. The full variable domain, completed using reference TRBV28 and TRBJ1-1, is DVKVTQSSRYLVKRTGEKVFLECVQDMDHENMFWYRQDPGLGLRLIYFSYDVKMKEKGDIPEGYSVSREKKERFSLILESASTNQTSMYLCASSIPGTDMNTEAFFGQGTRLTVV.

The chain has TRBV6-1 and TRBJ2-7; TRBD1 is a possible D gene (5 bases). This CDR3 is 14 amino acids long. V gave up 2 bases and J gave up 3 bases, with 11 bases separating them. The germline CDR1 and CDR2 sequences are MNHNS and SASEGT. CDR3: CASSEIGVSYEQYF. CDR3 bases: TGTGCCAGCAGTGAAATAGGGGTCAGCTACGAGCAGTACTTC.

This chain links TRBV4-1 with TRBJ2-1; a weak D match, TRBD2 (5 bases). This CDR3 is built from 15 residues. V lost 4 bases, J lost 4 bases, and 14 bases lay in between. Per the germline V gene, CDR1 is MGHRA and CDR2 is YSYEKL. The CDR3, as DNA: TGCGCCAGCAGCCTCTCGAGGGCCGGTTACAATGAGCAGTTCTTC. Translation gives CASSLSRAGYNEQFF.

This chain links TRBV6-5 with TRBJ2-7; D gene unclear. Trimming took off 3 bases at V and 7 bases at J, with 13 bases between the two ends. Germline V gene sequence: CDR1 MNHEY, CDR2 SVGAGI. The CDR3 is 13 amino acids. DNA for the CDR3: TGTGCCAGCAGTTATACAGCCTTGGGGGAGCAGTACTTC. It codes for CASSYTALGEQYF.

The V and J genes are TRBV4-3 and TRBJ1-2; tentatively, D is TRBD1 (5 bases). This CDR3 spans 16 amino acids. The germline V and J ends were trimmed by 2 bases and 6 bases, with 19 bases remaining between them. The germline V gene encodes CDR1 LGHNA and CDR2 YSLEER. CDR3 residues: CASSQFGGAGNNGYTF. For the CDR3, the DNA is TGCGCCAGCAGCCAATTCGGAGGGGCCGGGAATAATGGCTACACCTTC.

The chain employs TRBV6-5 and TRBJ2-5, with a weak D call TRBD2 (5 bases). CDR3 length equals 15 residues. Germline V gene data show CDR1 as MNHEY and CDR2 as SVGAGI. Between the trimmed V and J ends, which lost 6 bases and 5 bases, there was a span of 19 bases. This CDR3 reads CASSVKDFERETQYF. CDR3 DNA: TGTGCCAGCAGCGTTAAGGACTTCGAGAGGGAGACCCAGTACTTC.

The rearrangement uses TRBV6-6 and TRBJ1-6; D uncertain. CDR1 is MNHNY and CDR2 is SVGAGI in the germline V gene (reference sequence). Trimming cost V 6 bases and J 10 bases, with 19 bases left between them. This CDR3 is 15 amino acids long. The CDR3 region is CASSPLPIEESPLHF. The CDR3 region has the DNA TGTGCCAGCAGCCCCCTCCCGATAGAGGAGTCACCCCTCCACTTT.

The J gene is TRBJ2-1, the V gene TRBV9; 8 bases fit TRBD2. Germline CDR1 is SGDLS and CDR2 is YYNGEE. Unmatched junction bases numbered 10, after V lost 2 bases and J lost 9 bases. CDR3 length: 15 amino acids. CDR3 sequence (DNA): TGTGCCAGCAGCGTTGAGAGCGGGAGCATGGCTGAGCAGTTCTTC. Its protein is CASSVESGSMAEQFF. The full variable domain, rest sourced from reference TRBV9 and TRBJ2-1, is DSGVTQTPKHLITATGQRVTLRCSPRSGDLSVYWYQQSLDQGLQFLIQYYNGEERAKGNILERFSAQQFPDLHSELNLSSLELGDSALYFCASSVESGSMAEQFFGPGTRLTVL.

The chain couples TRBV30 to TRBJ2-2; 10 bases agree with TRBD2. Per the germline V gene, CDR1 is GTSNPN and CDR2 is SVGIG (reference sequence). The junction had 5 bases not matched to a gene; V was cut back by 0 bases and J by 4 bases. The CDR3 contains 16 residues. The DNA of the CDR3 is TGTGCCTGGAGTGTGTCAGCGGGAGGGCCCACCGGGGAGCTGTTTTTT. Its protein is CAWSVSAGGPTGELFF.

The chain recombines TRBV6-5 with TRBJ2-7; D is ambiguous. V was clipped by 0 bases and J by 3 bases, with 9 bases between them. CDR3 length: 14 residues. Germline V CDR1 and CDR2: MNHEY, SVGAGI. The CDR3 DNA sequence: TGTGCCAGCAGTTACTCCGTGGACGGCTACGAGCAGTACTTC. Translation: CASSYSVDGYEQYF.

There are a few counts of this clone. The V call is TRBV7-8, the J call TRBJ2-1, with 8 bases aligning to TRBD1. The CDR3 has 17 amino acids. Germline CDR1 SGHVS, CDR2 FQNEAQ. The J segment lost 0 bases and the V segment lost 5 bases, leaving 9 bases of the junction unmatched. The CDR3 here is CASSLGQGQVSYNEQFF. The CDR3 DNA follows: TGTGCCAGCAGCCTCGGACAGGGACAAGTCTCCTACAATGAGCAGTTCTTC.

Note on this clone: The sample carries other DNA sequences with the same CDR3. The V call is TRBV5-6, the J call TRBJ2-1; tentatively, D is TRBD2 (5 bases). Germline V gives CDR1 SGHDT, CDR2 YYEEEE. The V gene lost 0 bases and the J gene lost 7 bases, with 5 bases spanning the gap. The CDR3 spans 12 residues. The CDR3 is CASSLGGNEQFF. The CDR3 DNA follows: TGTGCCAGCAGCTTGGGAGGGAATGAGCAGTTCTTC. Combining the CDR3 with reference TRBV5-6 and TRBJ2-1 gives the whole variable domain DAGVTQSPTHLIKTRGQQVTLRCSPKSGHDTVSWYQQALGQGPQFIFQYYEEEERQRGNFPDRFSGHQFPNYSSELNVNALLLGDSALYLCASSLGGNEQFFGPGTRLTVL.

The V call is TRBV28, the J call TRBJ1-2; tentative D call: TRBD1 (6 bases). Germline V lookup: CDR1 MDHEN, CDR2 SYDVKM. The germline V and J ends were trimmed by 8 bases and 8 bases, with 21 bases remaining between them. The length of the CDR3 is 14 residues. The CDR3 DNA reads as TGTGCCAGCGGTCTCCGGGGACAAGGAGTGGGCTACACCTTC. The encoded protein is CASGLRGQGVGYTF.

The chain is built from TRBV6-5 and TRBJ2-5; no clear D gene. Trimming removed 9 bases from V and 1 base from J, with 15 bases in between. The CDR3 has 14 amino acids. Germline V gene lookup returns CDR1 MNHEY and CDR2 SVGAGI. The CDR3 reads CASGWPGPQETQYF. Written as DNA, the CDR3 is TGTGCCAGTGGCTGGCCGGGCCCCCAAGAGACCCAGTACTTC.

In regard to this clone: Within the sample, other DNA sequences also encode this same CDR3. V usage is TRBV10-3 and J usage is TRBJ2-2; D gene ambiguous. V lost 3 bases, J lost 2 bases, and 7 bases lay in between. The germline gives CDR1 ENHRY, CDR2 SYGVKD. This CDR3 has 14 amino acids. The DNA for the CDR3 is TGTGCCATCAGTGAAGGCACCAACACCGGGGAGCTGTTTTTT. Amino acid sequence: CAISEGTNTGELFF.

The sample holds one count of this clone. This rearrangement joins TRBV9 to TRBJ2-1, with 9 bases that match TRBD1. This CDR3 has 19 amino acids. Germline V CDR1 and CDR2: SGDLS, YYNGEE. V trimming: 0 bases; J trimming: 3 bases; junction bases outside the gene matches: 13. In DNA, the CDR3 is TGTGCCAGCAGCGTAGACAGTACTGACAGGGGGTGGCTCTACAATGAGCAGTTCTTC. Protein sequence: CASSVDSTDRGWLYNEQFF.

The V and J genes are TRBV9 and TRBJ2-1; D is ambiguous. The CDR3 contains 15 residues. Germline CDR1 and CDR2: SGDLS and YYNGEE. V was cut by 0 bases and J by 5 bases, with 12 bases left in between. The CDR3 here is CASSVASKVDNEQFF. The CDR3 coding sequence is TGTGCCAGCAGCGTAGCTTCGAAGGTTGACAATGAGCAGTTCTTC.

This chain uses TRBV19 with TRBJ2-7; D gene uncertain. This CDR3 has 14 residues. CDR1 LNHDA and CDR2 SQIVND come from the germline V gene (reference sequence). The V gene lost 2 bases and the J gene lost 7 bases, with 15 bases spanning the gap. The DNA for the CDR3 is TGTGCCAGTAGTATAAGACTTTCTCTAGGGGAGCAGTACTTC. Protein product: CASSIRLSLGEQYF.

This clone was seen a single time. The gene calls are TRBV15 and TRBJ1-6; a possible D gene is TRBD1 (5 bases). Germline CDR1 LNHNV, CDR2 YYDKDF (reference sequence). There are 15 residues in the CDR3. V dropped 4 bases and J dropped 13 bases, with 20 bases sitting between them. The CDR3, as DNA: TGTGCCACCAGCACTCCCGGACGCTGGCAGGGCCCCCTCCACTTT. Protein sequence: CATSTPGRWQGPLHF. Full variable domain (missing parts from reference TRBV15 and TRBJ1-6): DAMVIQNPRYQVTQFGKPVTLSCSQTLNHNVMYWYQQKSSQAPKLLFHYYDKDFNNEADTPDNFQSRRPNTSFCFLDIRSPGLGDTAMYLCATSTPGRWQGPLHFGNGTRLTVT.

The chain is built from TRBV6-5 and TRBJ1-6, with 9 nucleotides matching TRBD1. In germline, CDR1 is MNHEY, CDR2 SVGAGI. This CDR3 contains 14 residues. V lost 6 bases and J lost 9; bases outside the gene matches: 6. The CDR3 sequence: CASSAGQGASPLHF. The CDR3, as DNA: TGTGCCAGCAGCGCGGGACAGGGAGCTTCACCCCTCCACTTT.

This chain links TRBV27 with TRBJ2-2; D remains ambiguous. The germline V gene has CDR1 MNHEY and CDR2 SMNVEV (reference sequence). This CDR3 contains 16 residues. Deletions cut 7 bases from V and 1 base from J, with 16 bases between. CDR3 loop: CASTFSPLRNTGELFF. CDR3 coding DNA: TGTGCCAGCACCTTCTCTCCCCTGCGGAACACCGGGGAGCTGTTTTTT.

This clone was recorded only once. The chain recombines TRBV5-6 with TRBJ2-1; the D is unclear. V lost 6 bases and J 1 base, leaving 11 bases between the germline ends. The CDR3 runs to 14 residues. The germline gives CDR1 SGHDT, CDR2 YYEEEE. The CDR3 region is CASMDGPSYNEQFF. The CDR3 DNA reads as TGTGCCAGCATGGACGGCCCTTCCTACAATGAGCAGTTCTTC.